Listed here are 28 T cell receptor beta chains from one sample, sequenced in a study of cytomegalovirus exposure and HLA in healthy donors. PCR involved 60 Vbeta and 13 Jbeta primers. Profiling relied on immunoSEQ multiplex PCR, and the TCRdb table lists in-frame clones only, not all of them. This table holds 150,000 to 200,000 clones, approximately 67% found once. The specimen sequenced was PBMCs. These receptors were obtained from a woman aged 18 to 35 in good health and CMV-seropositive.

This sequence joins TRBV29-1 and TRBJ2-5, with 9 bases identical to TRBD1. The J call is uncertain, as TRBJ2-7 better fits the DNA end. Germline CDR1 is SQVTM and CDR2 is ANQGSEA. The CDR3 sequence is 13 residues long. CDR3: CSVALTGGDEQYF. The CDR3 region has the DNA TGCAGCGTTGCTTTGACAGGGGGGGACGAGCAGTACTTC.

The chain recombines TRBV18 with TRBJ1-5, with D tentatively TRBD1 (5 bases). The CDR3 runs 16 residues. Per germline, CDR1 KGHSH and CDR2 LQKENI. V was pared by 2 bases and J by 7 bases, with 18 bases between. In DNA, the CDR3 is TGTGCCAGCTCACCAGGTGGGGGGGGAAACGGGCAGCCCCAGCATTTT. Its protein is CASSPGGGGNGQPQHF.

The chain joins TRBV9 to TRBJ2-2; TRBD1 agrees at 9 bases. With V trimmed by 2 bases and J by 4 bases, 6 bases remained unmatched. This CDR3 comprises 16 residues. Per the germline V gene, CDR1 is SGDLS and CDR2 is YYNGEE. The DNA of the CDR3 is TGTGCCAGCAGCGTCGGAGGACAGGGGATCACCGGGGAGCTGTTTTTT. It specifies CASSVGGQGITGELFF.

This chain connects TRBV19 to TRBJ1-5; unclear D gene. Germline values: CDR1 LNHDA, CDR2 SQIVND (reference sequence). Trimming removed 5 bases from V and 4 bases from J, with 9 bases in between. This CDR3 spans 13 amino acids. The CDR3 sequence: CASSDINNQPQHF. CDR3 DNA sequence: TGTGCCAGTAGTGACATAAATAATCAGCCCCAGCATTTT.

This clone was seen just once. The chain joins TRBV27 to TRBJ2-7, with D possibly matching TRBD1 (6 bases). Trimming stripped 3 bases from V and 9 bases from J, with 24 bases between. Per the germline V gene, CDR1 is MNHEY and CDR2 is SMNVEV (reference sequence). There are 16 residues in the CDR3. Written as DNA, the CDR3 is TGTGCCAGCAGTTTGAGTCTGCCGGGACATGCCGACGGGCAGTACTTC. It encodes CASSLSLPGHADGQYF.

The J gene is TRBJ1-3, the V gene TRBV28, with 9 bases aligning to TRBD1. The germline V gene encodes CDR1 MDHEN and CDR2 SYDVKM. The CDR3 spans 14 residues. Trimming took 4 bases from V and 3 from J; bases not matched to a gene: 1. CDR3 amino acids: CASSSGQGGNTIYF. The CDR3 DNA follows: TGTGCCAGCAGTTCGGGACAGGGTGGAAACACCATATATTTT.

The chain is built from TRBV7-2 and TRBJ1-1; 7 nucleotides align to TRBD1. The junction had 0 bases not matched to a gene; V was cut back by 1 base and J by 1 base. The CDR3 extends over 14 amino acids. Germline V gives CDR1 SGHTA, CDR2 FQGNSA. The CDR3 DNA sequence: TGTGCCAGCAGCTTAGGACAGGGGAACACTGAAGCTTTCTTT. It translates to CASSLGQGNTEAFF.

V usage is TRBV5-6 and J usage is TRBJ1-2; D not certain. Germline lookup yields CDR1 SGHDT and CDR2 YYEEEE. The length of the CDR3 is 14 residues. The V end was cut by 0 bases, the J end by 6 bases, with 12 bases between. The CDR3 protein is CASSLVAGVDGYTF. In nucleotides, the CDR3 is TGTGCCAGCAGCTTGGTTGCCGGGGTAGATGGCTACACCTTC.

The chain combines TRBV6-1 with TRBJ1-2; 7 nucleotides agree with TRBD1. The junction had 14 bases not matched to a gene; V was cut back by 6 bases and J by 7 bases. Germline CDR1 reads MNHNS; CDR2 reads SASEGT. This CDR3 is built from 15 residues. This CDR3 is CASRDGQVPLLGYTF. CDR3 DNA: TGTGCCAGCAGGGATGGACAGGTCCCCTTGCTTGGCTACACCTTC.

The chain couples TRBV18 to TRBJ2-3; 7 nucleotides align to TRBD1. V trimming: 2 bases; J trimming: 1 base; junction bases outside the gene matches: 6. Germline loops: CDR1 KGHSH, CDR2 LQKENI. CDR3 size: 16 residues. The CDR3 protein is CASSPSQGVGTDTQYF. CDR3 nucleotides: TGTGCCAGCTCACCATCGCAGGGGGTAGGCACAGATACGCAGTATTTT.

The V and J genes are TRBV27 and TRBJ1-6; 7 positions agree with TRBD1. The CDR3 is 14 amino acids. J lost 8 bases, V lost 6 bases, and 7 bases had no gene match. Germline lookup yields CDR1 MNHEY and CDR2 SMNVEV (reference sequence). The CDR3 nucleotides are TGTGCCAGCAGGACCGACAGGGCTTATTCACCCCTCCACTTT. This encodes CASRTDRAYSPLHF.

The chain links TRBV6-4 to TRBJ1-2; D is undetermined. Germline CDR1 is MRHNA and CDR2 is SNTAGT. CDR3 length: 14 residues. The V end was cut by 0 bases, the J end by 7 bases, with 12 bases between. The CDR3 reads CASSDSPGRSGYTF. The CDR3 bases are TGTGCCAGCAGTGACTCACCGGGAAGGTCTGGCTACACCTTC.

CDR3 in DNA: TGTGCCAGCAGCCCTGGGCGGGCCGGGGAGCTGTTTTTT. This sequence encodes CASSPGRAGELFF. The J gene is TRBJ2-2, the V gene TRBV14; TRBD2 is a possible D gene (5 bases). V was pared by 4 bases and J by 6 bases, with 9 bases between. Germline CDR1 and CDR2: SGHDN and FVKESK. This CDR3 region has 13 residues.

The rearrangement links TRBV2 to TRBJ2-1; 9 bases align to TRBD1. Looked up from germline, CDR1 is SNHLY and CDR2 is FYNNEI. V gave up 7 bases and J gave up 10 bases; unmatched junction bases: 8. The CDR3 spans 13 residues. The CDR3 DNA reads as TGTGCCAGCATAATGGACAGGGGAGGGGAGCAGTTCTTC. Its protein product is CASIMDRGGEQFF.

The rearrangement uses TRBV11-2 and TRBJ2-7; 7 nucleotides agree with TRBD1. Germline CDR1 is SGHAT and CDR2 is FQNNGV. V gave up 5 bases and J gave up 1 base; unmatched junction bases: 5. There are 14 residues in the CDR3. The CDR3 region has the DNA TGTGCCAGCAGCCATCAGGACAGGTCCTACGAGCAGTACTTC. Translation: CASSHQDRSYEQYF.

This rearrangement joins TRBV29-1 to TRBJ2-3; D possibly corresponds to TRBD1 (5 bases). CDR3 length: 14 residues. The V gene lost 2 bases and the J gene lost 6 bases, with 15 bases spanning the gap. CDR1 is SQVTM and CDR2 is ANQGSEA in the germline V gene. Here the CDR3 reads CSVEMGQGIDTQYF. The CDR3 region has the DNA TGCAGCGTTGAAATGGGGCAGGGAATTGATACGCAGTATTTT.

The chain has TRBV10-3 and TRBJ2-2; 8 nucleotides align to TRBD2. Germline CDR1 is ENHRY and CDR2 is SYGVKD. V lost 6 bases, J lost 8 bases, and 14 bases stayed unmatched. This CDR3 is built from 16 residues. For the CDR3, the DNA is TGTGCCATCAGCGAACGGCTAGCGGGCGGATGGGGGGAGCTGTTTTTT. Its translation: CAISERLAGGWGELFF.

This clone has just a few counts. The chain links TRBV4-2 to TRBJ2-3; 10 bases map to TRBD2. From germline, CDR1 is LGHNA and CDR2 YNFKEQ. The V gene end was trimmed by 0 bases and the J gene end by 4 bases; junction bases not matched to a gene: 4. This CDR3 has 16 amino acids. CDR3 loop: CASSQDKTSGADTQYF. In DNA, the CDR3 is TGTGCCAGCAGCCAAGATAAAACTAGCGGGGCAGATACGCAGTATTTT.

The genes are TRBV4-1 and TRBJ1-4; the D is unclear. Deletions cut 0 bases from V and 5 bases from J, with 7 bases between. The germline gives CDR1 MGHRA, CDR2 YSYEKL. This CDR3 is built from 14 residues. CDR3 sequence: CASSQDPGNEKLFF. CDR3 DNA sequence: TGCGCCAGCAGCCAAGATCCGGGGAATGAAAAACTGTTTTTT.

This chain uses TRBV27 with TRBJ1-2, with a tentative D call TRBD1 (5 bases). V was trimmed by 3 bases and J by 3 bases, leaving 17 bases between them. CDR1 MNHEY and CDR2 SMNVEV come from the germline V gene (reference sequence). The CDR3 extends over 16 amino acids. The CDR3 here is CASSLFAGGTYYGYTF. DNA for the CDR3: TGTGCCAGCAGTTTGTTCGCGGGGGGGACTTACTATGGCTACACCTTC.

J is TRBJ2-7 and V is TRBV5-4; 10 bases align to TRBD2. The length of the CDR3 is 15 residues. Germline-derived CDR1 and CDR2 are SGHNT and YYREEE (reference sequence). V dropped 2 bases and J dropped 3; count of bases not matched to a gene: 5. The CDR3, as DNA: TGTGCCAGCAGCTTACCTAGCGGGGGCCGCTACGAGCAGTACTTC. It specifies CASSLPSGGRYEQYF.

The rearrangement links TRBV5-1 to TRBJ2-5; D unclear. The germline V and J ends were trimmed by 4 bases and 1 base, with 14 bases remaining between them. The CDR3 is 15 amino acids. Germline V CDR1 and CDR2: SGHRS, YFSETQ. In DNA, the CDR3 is TGCGCCAGCAGCGATGAAGAGAGGTTCCAAGAGACCCAGTACTTC. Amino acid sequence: CASSDEERFQETQYF.

In DNA, the CDR3 is TGCGCCAGCAGCGGGCAGGGCACAGATACGCAGTATTTT. It is translated as CASSGQGTDTQYF. The V call is TRBV5-1, the J call TRBJ2-3; D remains ambiguous. Germline-derived CDR1 and CDR2 are SGHRS and YFSETQ. Trimming took 4 bases from V and 1 from J, leaving 7 bases between them. CDR3 size: 13 residues.

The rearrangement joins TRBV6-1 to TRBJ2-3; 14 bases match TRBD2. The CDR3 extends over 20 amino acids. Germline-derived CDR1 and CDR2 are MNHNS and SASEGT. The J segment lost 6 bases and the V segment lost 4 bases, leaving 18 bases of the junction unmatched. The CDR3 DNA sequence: TGTGCCAGCAGTGGCCCCCTTGGCAGGCCGGGACTAGCGGGGGTCGATACGCAGTATTTT. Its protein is CASSGPLGRPGLAGVDTQYF.

The CDR3 DNA follows: TGCGCCAGCATAGCGGGGGACTCCTACGAGCAGTACTTC. Translated, it gives CASIAGDSYEQYF. This chain connects TRBV10-2 to TRBJ2-7; TRBD2 matches 9 bases. Trimming cost V 7 bases and J 0 bases; bases outside gene matches: 1. The CDR3 has 13 amino acids. Per germline, CDR1 WSHSY and CDR2 SAAADI.

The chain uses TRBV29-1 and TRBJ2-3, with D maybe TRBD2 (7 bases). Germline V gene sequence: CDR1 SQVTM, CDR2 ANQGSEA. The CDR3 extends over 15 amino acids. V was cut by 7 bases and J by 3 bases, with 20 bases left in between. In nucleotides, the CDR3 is TGCAGCGCACAGCGGGGCCCAGGGGTGACAGATACGCAGTATTTT. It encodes CSAQRGPGVTDTQYF.

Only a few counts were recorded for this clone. As DNA, the CDR3 is TGTGCCAGCAGTTTAGAGGGGACAGGGTCTTCTTTAGCGTGGACTGAAGCTTTCTTT. Translating it yields CASSLEGTGSSLAWTEAFF. The gene calls are TRBV27 and TRBJ1-1, with 9 bases aligning to TRBD1. Trimming at V came to 2 bases and at J to 5 bases, leaving 18 bases not matched to a gene. CDR1 MNHEY and CDR2 SMNVEV come from the germline V gene (reference sequence). CDR3 length: 19 amino acids.

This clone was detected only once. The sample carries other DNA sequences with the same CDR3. The CDR3 bases are TGCGCCAGCAGCTTGGCCGGGGCGGGGAACTACGAGCAGTACTTC. Translation: CASSLAGAGNYEQYF. The chain has TRBV5-1 and TRBJ2-7, with D tentatively TRBD2 (6 bases). The CDR3 sequence is 15 residues long. Germline V gives CDR1 SGHRS, CDR2 YFSETQ. V was clipped by 0 bases and J by 3 bases, with 13 bases between them.